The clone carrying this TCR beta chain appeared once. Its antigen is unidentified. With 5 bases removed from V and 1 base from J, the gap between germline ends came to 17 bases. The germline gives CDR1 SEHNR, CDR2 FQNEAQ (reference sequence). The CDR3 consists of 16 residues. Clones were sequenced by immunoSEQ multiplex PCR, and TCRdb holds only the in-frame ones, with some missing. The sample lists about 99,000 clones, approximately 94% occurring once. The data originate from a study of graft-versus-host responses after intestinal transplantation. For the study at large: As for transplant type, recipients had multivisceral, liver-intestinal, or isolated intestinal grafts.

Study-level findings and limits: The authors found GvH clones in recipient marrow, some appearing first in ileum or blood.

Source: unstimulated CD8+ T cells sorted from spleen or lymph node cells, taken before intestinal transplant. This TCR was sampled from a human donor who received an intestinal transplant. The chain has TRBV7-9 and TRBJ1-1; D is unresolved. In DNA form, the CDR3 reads TGTGCCAGCAGCCCCCGAGTCGGATACGGGAACACTGAAGCTTTCTTT. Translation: CASSPRVGYGNTEAFF.